The 9 T cell receptor beta chains in this list originate from one sample, sequenced in a study of human T cells and chemical hapten exposure. Using its own MiXCR run on the RACE reads, TCRdb lists one record per CDR3 protein. Of 250,000 or so distinct CDR3 sequences in the sample, roughly 8% are singletons; the top ten hold about 1.2%. Time point reported: pre-sensitization, week 0. Stated treatment: therapeutic diphenylcyclopropenone sensitization with weekly scalp DPC. The sample consisted of whole blood, taken in connection with sensitization to the hapten diphenylcyclopropenone (DPC). All receptors derive from a man aged 18 to 29 with alopecia areata. Some clones in this sample may be carry-over from other donors' samples.

V and J are TRBV19 and TRBJ1-5, with D unresolved. Between the trimmed V and J ends, which lost 3 bases and 3 bases, there was a span of 12 bases. This CDR3 has 15 amino acids. Germline V lookup: CDR1 LNHDA, CDR2 SQIVND (reference sequence). The CDR3: CASSIQSLSNQPQHF. CDR3 DNA sequence: TGTGCCAGTAGTATCCAGTCCCTCTCCAATCAGCCCCAGCATTTT.

In its sample, this clonotype was seen many times. The chain employs TRBV29-1 and TRBJ1-4; D is possibly TRBD1 (6 bases). The germline CDR1 and CDR2 sequences are SQVTM and ANQGSEA. There are 12 residues in the CDR3. This CDR3 is CTVVEGDEKLFF. DNA for the CDR3: TGCACCGTCGTAGAGGGGGATGAAAAACTGTTTTTT.

This clonotype was recorded once. J is TRBJ2-3 and V is TRBV6-2 or TRBV6-3; D possibly corresponds to TRBD1 (6 bases). This CDR3 spans 14 amino acids. Germline lookup yields CDR1 MNHEY and CDR2 SVGEGT. Trimming removed 5 bases from V and 2 bases from J, with 11 bases in between. The CDR3 coding sequence is TGTGCCAGCAGTCACGGGACACCCACAGATACGCAGTATTTT. This sequence encodes CASSHGTPTDTQYF.

V gene TRBV7-8 combines with J gene TRBJ2-2, with 8 bases lining up with TRBD2. CDR1 is SGHVS and CDR2 is FQNEAQ in the germline V gene. The CDR3 is 17 amino acids. J was trimmed by 3 bases and V by 1 base; bases with no gene match: 7. The CDR3 protein is CASSLEPGLAYTGELFF. In DNA form, the CDR3 reads TGTGCCAGCAGCTTAGAACCAGGACTAGCATACACCGGGGAGCTGTTTTTT.

This clonotype has just a few counts. This chain connects TRBV9 to TRBJ1-4, with D perhaps matching TRBD1 (5 bases). The CDR3 covers 12 residues. With 0 bases removed from V and 10 bases from J, the gap between germline ends came to 7 bases. In germline, CDR1 is SGDLS, CDR2 YYNGEE. CDR3 amino acids: CASSVERGKLFF. CDR3 coding DNA: TGTGCCAGCAGCGTAGAGAGGGGAAAACTGTTTTTT. The entire variable domain, with the rest obtained from reference TRBV9 and TRBJ1-4, is as follows: DSGVTQTPKHLITATGQRVTLRCSPRSGDLSVYWYQQSLDQGLQFLIQYYNGEERAKGNILERFSAQQFPDLHSELNLSSLELGDSALYFCASSVERGKLFFGSGTQLSVL.

At least ten counts were recorded for this clonotype. The CDR3 region has the DNA TGTGCCAGCAGCCTAACCGGGTCTAGCACAGATACGCAGTATTTT. Translating gives CASSLTGSSTDTQYF. This chain uses TRBV7-2 with TRBJ2-3; D not certain. The V and J ends lost 5 bases and 0 bases respectively, with 12 bases between them. Germline CDR1 and CDR2: SGHTA and FQGNSA. The CDR3 is 15 amino acids.

This clonotype was seen ten or more times. The V and J genes are TRBV6-2 or TRBV6-3 and TRBJ2-2, with D uncertain. CDR3 length: 15 amino acids. Germline V gives CDR1 MNHEY, CDR2 SVGEGT. Between the trimmed V and J ends, which lost 5 bases and 1 base, there was a span of 11 bases. The CDR3 bases are TGTGCCAGCAGTCTTCTTATGTTGAACACCGGGGAGCTGTTTTTT. Protein: CASSLLMLNTGELFF.

There are a few counts of this clonotype. This chain uses TRBV7-9 with TRBJ1-2, with a weak D call TRBD1 (6 bases). Trimming took 2 bases from V and 5 from J, leaving 15 bases between them. The CDR3 contains 15 residues. Germline loops: CDR1 SEHNR, CDR2 FQNEAQ (reference sequence). CDR3 nucleotides: TGTGCCAGCAGCTTATATCGGGGACATCTGTATGGCTACACCTTC. The encoded protein is CASSLYRGHLYGYTF.

This clonotype was counted between two and nine times. The chain links TRBV4-2 to TRBJ2-3; 8 bases fit TRBD1. Germline V lookup: CDR1 LGHNA, CDR2 YNFKEQ. The CDR3 totals 17 residues. V lost 4 bases, J lost 4 bases, and 13 bases stayed unmatched. The CDR3 bases are TGTGCCAGCAGCCGCGAAGAGACAGGGGCGATCGCAGATACGCAGTATTTT. Translation gives CASSREETGAIADTQYF.